A single sample gave rise to the 5 T cell receptor beta chains below, sequenced in a study of T-cell memory formation after mild COVID-19. TCRdb re-called the 5' RACE reads through MiXCR, storing one row per CDR3 protein. Of some 290,000 distinct CDR3 sequences in the sample, around 15% were seen once. The sample consisted of PBMCs or a T cell subset sorted from them (not recorded which). These receptor sequences come from a man between 18 and 35 years old who had mild COVID-19 (a few samples of this study predate the infection). Cell type and time point are not known.

This clonotype has only a few counts. V gene TRBV29-1 combines with J gene TRBJ1-5; weak D call: TRBD1 (5 bases). The ends were cut back, 3 bases at V and 7 bases at J, with 13 bases in the middle. The germline CDR1 and CDR2 sequences are SQVTM and ANQGSEA. The CDR3 sequence is 13 residues long. CDR3 protein: CSVEAGGNQPQHF. CDR3 nucleotide sequence: TGCAGCGTTGAGGCCGGGGGGAACCAGCCCCAGCATTTT.

This clonotype has at least ten counts. The chain employs TRBV10-3 and TRBJ2-1; D is ambiguous. Deletions cut 2 bases from V and 8 bases from J, with 7 bases between. Germline loops: CDR1 ENHRY, CDR2 SYGVKD. The CDR3 extends over 12 amino acids. CDR3 in DNA: TGTGCCATCAGTGAGACGTTTGATGAGCAGTTCTTC. Translated, it gives CAISETFDEQFF.

This clonotype was counted only a few times. The rearrangement links TRBV19 to TRBJ2-7; D is undetermined. CDR1 is LNHDA, CDR2 SQIVND, per germline (reference sequence). This CDR3 is built from 14 residues. With 3 bases removed from V and 4 bases from J, the gap between germline ends came to 13 bases. Written as DNA, the CDR3 is TGTGCCAGTAGTATTTGGACGTCTGGTTACGAGCAGTACTTC. Translated, it gives CASSIWTSGYEQYF.

This chain connects TRBV19 to TRBJ2-3; D is possibly TRBD1 (6 bases). CDR1 and CDR2 (germline): LNHDA, SQIVND (reference sequence). The CDR3 has 14 residues. Trimming removed 5 bases from V and 6 bases from J, with 15 bases in between. The CDR3 bases are TGTGCCAGTAGTCCCCTGGACAGTCGGGATACGCAGTATTTT. Protein product: CASSPLDSRDTQYF.

At least ten counts were recorded for this clonotype. The CDR3 DNA is TGTGCCAGCAGAAATCCGGGGTTTGACGAGCAGTACTTC. Translation gives CASRNPGFDEQYF. This rearrangement joins TRBV7-2 to TRBJ2-7, with a tentative D call TRBD2 (5 bases). The germline CDR1 and CDR2 sequences are SGHTA and FQGNSA. Trimming shortened V by 6 bases and J by 5 bases, and 14 bases separated the two germline ends. This CDR3 region has 13 residues.